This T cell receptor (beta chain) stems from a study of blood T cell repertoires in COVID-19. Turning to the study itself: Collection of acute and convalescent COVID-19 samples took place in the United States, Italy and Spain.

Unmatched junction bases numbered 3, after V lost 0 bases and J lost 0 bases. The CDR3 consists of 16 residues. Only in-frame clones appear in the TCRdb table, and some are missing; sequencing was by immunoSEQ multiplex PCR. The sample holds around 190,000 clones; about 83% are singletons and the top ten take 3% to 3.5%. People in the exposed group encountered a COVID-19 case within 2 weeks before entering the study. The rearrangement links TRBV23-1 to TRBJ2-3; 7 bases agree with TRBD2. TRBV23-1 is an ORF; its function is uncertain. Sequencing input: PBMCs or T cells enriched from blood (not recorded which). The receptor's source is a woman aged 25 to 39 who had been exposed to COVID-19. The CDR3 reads CASSQSGGSSTDTQYF. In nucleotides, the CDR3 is TGCGCCAGCAGTCAATCGGGGGGGAGCAGCACAGATACGCAGTATTTT.